Shown below are 5 T cell receptor beta chains from a single sample sequenced in a study of blood T cell repertoires in COVID-19. The method was immunoSEQ multiplex PCR; TCRdb's version includes in-frame clones alone and lacks a portion of them. The sample lists 150,000 to 200,000 clones, around 87% occurring once. The sample comprised peripheral blood. The origin of the receptors is a man aged 40-55 years with active or convalescent COVID-19.

This clone was observed a few times. This chain links TRBV30 with TRBJ1-2; D gene uncertain. Deletions cut 1 base from V and 8 bases from J, with 8 bases between. Germline CDR1 reads GTSNPN; CDR2 reads SVGIG (reference sequence). The CDR3 extends over 11 amino acids. In DNA form, the CDR3 reads TGTGCCTGGAGTGACGTTGGCGGCTACACCTTC. Encoded protein: CAWSDVGGYTF. The full variable domain, in which reference TRBV30 and TRBJ1-2 provide the parts outside the CDR3, is SQTIHQWPATLVQPVGSPLSLECTVEGTSNPNLYWYRQAAGRGLQLLFYSVGIGQISSEVPQNLSASRPQDRQFILSSKKLLLSDSGFYLCAWSDVGGYTFGSGTRLTVV.

V and J are TRBV6-2 or TRBV6-3 and TRBJ2-5, with 10 bases matching TRBD1. J gave up 2 bases and V 2 bases, and 5 bases lay outside the gene matches. Germline CDR1 reads MNHEY; CDR2 reads SVGEGT. This CDR3 comprises 16 residues. In DNA, the CDR3 is TGTGCCAGCAGTTACCCGGGGACAGGGGAACAAGAGACCCAGTACTTC. Protein sequence: CASSYPGTGEQETQYF.

The chain combines TRBV5-8 with TRBJ2-4; D possibly corresponds to TRBD1 (6 bases). With 0 bases removed from V and 6 bases from J, the gap between germline ends came to 10 bases. From germline, CDR1 is SGHTS and CDR2 YDEGEE. This CDR3 comprises 14 residues. CDR3 region: CASSLAGEGNIQYF. The CDR3 nucleotides read TGTGCCAGCAGCTTGGCAGGGGAAGGAAACATTCAGTACTTC.

This chain joins TRBV3-1 (or the pseudogene TRBV3-2) and TRBJ1-6; 8 nucleotides align to TRBD1. From germline, CDR1 is LGHDT and CDR2 YNNKEL (reference sequence). The length of the CDR3 is 15 residues. Trimming cost V 3 bases and J 6 bases; bases outside gene matches: 4. The CDR3 coding sequence is TGTGCCAGCAGCCAGAAAGGACAGGGTAATTCACCCCTCCACTTT. Protein: CASSQKGQGNSPLHF.

The chain carries TRBV7-2 and TRBJ2-7; 7 bases are shared with TRBD2. V lost 3 bases to trimming and J lost 0 bases; unmatched junction nucleotides: 5. Germline V gives CDR1 SGHTA, CDR2 FQGNSA. The CDR3 runs 15 residues. CDR3 in amino acids: CASSLVGGGSYEQYF. The CDR3 nucleotides are TGTGCCAGCAGCTTGGTAGGCGGGGGCTCCTACGAGCAGTACTTC.